The sequence of this T cell receptor beta chain was determined in a study of cytomegalovirus exposure and HLA in healthy donors. CDR3 length: 13 residues. The ends lost 5 bases at V and 4 bases at J; junction bases unmatched: 1. Germline V lookup: CDR1 LNHDA, CDR2 SQIVND (reference sequence). The primer mix had 60 Vbeta and 13 Jbeta primers. The assay was immunoSEQ multiplex PCR, and TCRdb's table has in-frame clones only and misses some. Among some 140,000 clones listed, roughly 80% were seen once. This clone has a handful of counts. The sequencing input was PBMCs. This clonotype was obtained from a woman aged 55 to 70 in good health and CMV-seronegative. This rearrangement joins TRBV19 to TRBJ2-1, with 8 bases aligning to TRBD1. In DNA form, the CDR3 reads TGTGCCAGTAGTTGGGACAGGTACAATGAGCAGTTCTTC. Amino acid sequence: CASSWDRYNEQFF.